The subject of this entry is one T cell receptor (beta chain). This receptor's antigen is unknown. Base qualities are not at hand, and no much larger clone is one base apart. Patients with a history of autoimmune disease or receiving systemic immunosuppression were excluded from the trial. In every dose cohort, peripheral blood was drawn for TCR sequencing at baseline, cycle 4 day 1, and cycle 7 day 1. Samples were obtained from an open-label, multicenter, first-in-human phase I dose-escalation trial of ivuxolimab. Adults with locally advanced or metastatic melanoma, renal cell carcinoma, hepatocellular carcinoma or head and neck squamous cell carcinoma were enrolled in the trial. Before TCR sequencing, CD4+ T cells and CD8+ T cells were sorted from peripheral blood as separate populations. The germline ends are 12 bases apart after V is trimmed by 1 base and J by 0 bases. The CDR3, from cysteine to phenylalanine, totals 17 residues. Only CDR3 DNA remains: 51 bases, in frame from the first base. The germline V gene (reference sequence) gives CDR1 as SGHAT and CDR2 as FQDESV.

These data originate in a study of OX40 agonist ivuxolimab in advanced cancers. With regard to the full study: Ivuxolimab, which targeted the costimulatory receptor OX40 (CD134), was an agonistic, fully human IgG2 monoclonal antibody. Intravenous ivuxolimab was administered to patients every 2 weeks at six dose levels: 0.01, 0.1, 0.3, 1.5, 3 and 10 mg/kg. Of the roughly 52 patients in dose escalation, 19 had hepatocellular carcinoma, about 15 had melanoma, 9 had renal cell carcinoma and 9 had head and neck cancer. A male proportion of under 85% and a mean age of 60 years, ranging from roughly 20 to 80, were recorded for the dose-escalation cohort. Patients were allowed to have had prior anti-PD-1, anti-PD-L1 or anti-CTLA-4 therapy, and around two fifths of the dose-escalation patients had been treated with checkpoint inhibitors. Partial responses occurred in three dose-escalation patients: two with cutaneous melanoma and one with hepatocellular carcinoma. Peripheral TCRbeta sequencing aimed to test whether ivuxolimab altered TCR sequence diversity and caused clonal T-cell expansion. The paper covers the monotherapy dose-escalation part of the phase I ivuxolimab trial, which included N of about 56 patients. General conclusions and limits of the study: Antigen specificity was not determined for the clonally expanded peripheral T cells. Low levels of normalized T-cell clonal expansion were also seen in some nonresponding patients. After ivuxolimab, expanded clones were on average more numerous among CD8+ T cells than among CD4+ T cells. At doses of 0.1 to 3.0 mg/kg, clonal expansion of both CD4+ and CD8+ T cells in blood was seen between baseline and week 6. Partial responders in the 0.1-3.0 mg/kg groups had among the lowest normalized peripheral clonal expansion, especially among CD8+ T cells.

Genomic DNA was extracted from sorted cells for sequencing of the TCRbeta CDR3 region. The immunoSEQ Assay was used to sequence the TCRbeta CDR3 regions. The immuneACCESS repertoire file appears here via TCRdb, limited to in-frame rearrangements. These files lack a portion of the clones; in checked studies, under half of the deficit traces to unresolved V genes, and the cause of the others is not known. This sample gives approximately 59,000 clones in total; approximately 78% of them show up just once. The ten largest make up over 0.6% of the sample. The chain is made from TRBV11-1 and TRBJ1-4; no D gene is confidently identified. This material consisted of CD4+ or CD8+ T cells sorted from blood, taken in a trial of the OX40 agonist ivuxolimab. The source of this sequence is an adult with an advanced solid tumor such as melanoma, head and neck, liver or kidney cancer. The DNA sequence reads TGTGCCAGCAGCTTAGGAACCGGGAGCTCAACTAATGAAAAACTGTTTTTT. Its translation is CASSLGTGSSTNEKLFF.